This T cell receptor beta chain was sequenced during a study of radiotherapy plus CTLA-4 blockade in lung cancer. General study points: TCR clones of tumor origin grew in blood after radiotherapy plus ipilimumab. In blood, early T cell clone dynamics reportedly predicted response best, together with interferon-beta.

Only in-frame clones appear in the TCRdb table, and some are missing; sequencing was by immunoSEQ multiplex PCR. The sample shows around 40,000 clones, more than 60% of them seen only once. Per germline, CDR1 SGHNT and CDR2 YYREEE (reference sequence). This CDR3 comprises 13 residues. The germline V and J ends were trimmed by 1 base and 6 bases, with 10 bases remaining between them. Receiving focal radiation plus CTLA-4 blockade with ipilimumab were patients who had chemo-refractory metastatic non-small-cell lung cancer. The sample holds one count of this clone. Its antigen is unidentified. The chain uses TRBV5-4 and TRBJ1-2; possible D gene TRBD1, 5 bases. This receptor was obtained from a human donor with non-small cell lung cancer who had stable disease on radiotherapy plus ipilimumab. This specimen was peripheral blood, taken from a patient treated with radiotherapy plus ipilimumab. The CDR3 reads CASSLYRNHGYTF. The CDR3 DNA reads as TGTGCCAGCAGCTTGTACAGGAACCATGGCTACACCTTC.